This TCR beta chain came from a study of T cells in Graves' hyperthyroidism and ophthalmopathy. General study results and limits: The authors' 13 V-J model separated ophthalmopathy from stable hyperthyroidism.

Amplified regions were TCR beta CDR3 sequences from RNA transcripts. In the first-round RT-PCR of the TCR CDR3, the HTBI primer set was used. One entry per CDR3 protein, called by TCRdb with MiXCR from the multiplex PCR reads. The sample lists 300,000 to 450,000 distinct CDR3 sequences, 17% occurring once. This clonotype was picked up many times. What it binds is unknown. Unmatched junction bases numbered 7, after V lost 2 bases and J lost 7 bases. The length of the CDR3 is 15 residues. Germline-derived CDR1 and CDR2 are SGHVS and FQNEAQ. This chain uses TRBV7-8 with TRBJ1-4; TRBD1 matches 7 bases. Sequencing used blood. The TCR was taken from a young woman with Graves' hyperthyroidism that later progressed to Graves' ophthalmopathy. In nucleotides, the CDR3 is TGTGCCAGCAGCTTAAGACAGGGTTTCGGTGAAAAACTGTTTTTT. This gives the protein CASSLRQGFGEKLFF. Supplemented by reference TRBV7-8 and TRBJ1-4, the full variable domain reads GAGVSQSPRYKVAKRGQDVALRCDPISGHVSLFWYQQALGQGPEFLTYFQNEAQLDKSGLPSDRFFAERPEGSVSTLKIQRTQQEDSAVYLCASSLRQGFGEKLFFGSGTQLSVL.